The 11 T cell receptor beta chains below were found in one sample sequenced in a study of shared clonotypes between healthy human individuals. Assay: immunoSEQ multiplex PCR; the TCRdb copy retains only in-frame clones and omits some. The repertoire consists of 2.3 million or so clones, with over 85% occurring once and the leading ten covering about 0.39%. Material: naive CD4+ T cells from PBMCs. Subset here: CD45RA+ positively selected. These receptors were taken from a man between 18 and 29 years old in good health. Some clones in this sample may be carry-over from other donors' samples.

The chain recombines TRBV4-2 with TRBJ1-1; 9 bases are shared with TRBD1. The CDR3 runs to 15 residues. CDR1 and CDR2 (germline): LGHNA, YNFKEQ. Trimming at V came to 2 bases and at J to 7 bases, leaving 8 bases not matched to a gene. The CDR3 nucleotides read TGTGCCAGCAGCCAAAGACAGGGGGAACGCCATGAAGCTTTCTTT. Amino acids: CASSQRQGERHEAFF.

CDR3 protein: CASSPRGLQETQYF. CDR3 nucleotide sequence: TGTGCCAGCAGCCCTCGGGGACTACAAGAGACCCAGTACTTC. The chain links TRBV7-2 to TRBJ2-5, with 7 bases that match TRBD2. V gave up 5 bases and J gave up 2 bases; unmatched junction bases: 5. Germline V gene lookup returns CDR1 SGHTA and CDR2 FQGNSA. The CDR3 contains 14 residues. The whole variable domain, filled in from reference TRBV7-2 and TRBJ2-5, reads GAGVSQSPSNKVTEKGKDVELRCDPISGHTALYWYRQSLGQGLEFLIYFQGNSAPDKSGLPSDRFSAERTGGSVSTLTIQRTQQEDSAVYLCASSPRGLQETQYFGPGTRLLVL.

The V call is TRBV19, the J call TRBJ2-1, with 9 bases identical to TRBD1. The germline V gene encodes CDR1 LNHDA and CDR2 SQIVND (reference sequence). V lost 5 bases, J lost 9 bases, and 14 bases stayed unmatched. The CDR3 is 16 amino acids. The CDR3 loop reads CASSPKGQGGLGEQFF. The DNA of the CDR3 is TGTGCCAGTAGTCCCAAGGGACAGGGAGGCCTGGGTGAGCAGTTCTTC. Full variable domain (rest looked up from reference TRBV19 and TRBJ2-1): DGGITQSPKYLFRKEGQNVTLSCEQNLNHDAMYWYRQDPGQGLRLIYYSQIVNDFQKGDIAEGYSVSREKKESFPLTVTSAQKNPTAFYLCASSPKGQGGLGEQFFGPGTRLTVL.

To note about this clone: The same CDR3 arises from other DNA sequences in this sample as well. CDR3 sequence: CASSYGGTEAFF. The CDR3 DNA follows: TGTGCCAGCAGTTATGGGGGCACTGAAGCTTTCTTT. The chain joins TRBV6-5 to TRBJ1-1; TRBD1 is a possible D gene (5 bases). This CDR3 is 12 amino acids long. Germline loops: CDR1 MNHEY, CDR2 SVGAGI. V shed 3 bases and J shed 4 bases, with 6 bases lying between them.

The chain is built from TRBV2 and TRBJ1-2, with TRBD1 matching over 8 bases. CDR3 length equals 15 residues. The J segment lost 7 bases and the V segment lost 7 bases, leaving 14 bases of the junction unmatched. In germline, CDR1 is SNHLY, CDR2 FYNNEI. The CDR3 region is CASTNSQGAQSGYTF. The CDR3 DNA is TGTGCCAGCACTAACTCTCAGGGGGCGCAATCTGGCTACACCTTC.

The chain uses TRBV7-3 and TRBJ2-7; 9 bases match TRBD2. Germline V gives CDR1 SGHTA, CDR2 FQGTGA. V lost 8 bases to trimming and J lost 7 bases; unmatched junction nucleotides: 9. The CDR3 is 13 amino acids. The CDR3 protein is CASANSGSLEQYF. The CDR3 DNA is TGTGCCAGCGCCAATAGCGGGAGTCTTGAGCAGTACTTC.

The chain combines TRBV6-4 with TRBJ2-3; 7 bases agree with TRBD2. The CDR3 has 16 residues. V was clipped by 6 bases and J by 4 bases; unmatched bases: 13. Germline-derived CDR1 and CDR2 are MRHNA and SNTAGT. The CDR3 nucleotides read TGTGCCAGCAGACCCTATGGGGGAGGGCCTGCAGATACGCAGTATTTT. Amino acids: CASRPYGGGPADTQYF.

This chain connects TRBV7-9 to TRBJ2-7, with TRBD1 identical over 7 bases. Losses at the gene ends were 1 base for V and 5 bases for J; bases not matched to a gene: 2. Germline assignment: CDR1 SEHNR and CDR2 FQNEAQ (reference sequence). This CDR3 has 13 amino acids. CDR3 region: CASSLGQGHEQYF. The CDR3 bases are TGTGCCAGCAGCTTAGGACAGGGACACGAGCAGTACTTC.

The chain combines TRBV7-8 with TRBJ1-5; the D is unclear. The CDR3 has 18 residues. V lost 1 base and J lost 0, with 16 bases in between. Per germline, CDR1 SGHVS and CDR2 FQNEAQ. The chain's CDR3 is CASSLGSGRLYSNQPQHF. CDR3 coding DNA: TGTGCCAGCAGCTTAGGGTCCGGACGTTTATATAGCAATCAGCCCCAGCATTTT.

The chain couples TRBV27 to TRBJ1-1, with TRBD1 as a possible D gene (5 bases). V was clipped by 3 bases and J by 1 base, with 9 bases between them. The length of the CDR3 is 14 residues. Germline V gene data show CDR1 as MNHEY and CDR2 as SMNVEV (reference sequence). For the CDR3, the DNA is TGTGCCAGCAGTTTGTCGACAGAGAACACTGAAGCTTTCTTT. Translating it yields CASSLSTENTEAFF.

This chain joins TRBV14 and TRBJ2-3, with 9 bases aligning to TRBD1. This CDR3 has 18 residues. CDR1 is SGHDN and CDR2 is FVKESK in the germline V gene. V was clipped by 4 bases and J by 0 bases; unmatched bases: 11. The CDR3, as DNA: TGTGCCAGCAGCCGAACCGGGACAGGGACGTTTAGCACAGATACGCAGTATTTT. It encodes CASSRTGTGTFSTDTQYF.